The 30 T cell receptor beta chains listed next were all sequenced from one sample in a study of tumor-infiltrating lymphocytes in primary liver carcinoma (dated 2017 in TCRdb). The listed sequencing device is Illumina HiSeq 2500. Starting from around 500 ng total RNA, TCRbeta-specific cDNA was produced by reverse transcription with a constant-region primer and ProtoScript II reverse transcriptase. The TCRbeta libraries were prepared through three rounds of nested multiplex PCR following a slightly modified ARM-PCR procedure. Each of the first two PCR rounds ran for approximately 9 cycles and used multiplex TRBV1-TRBV30 forward primers together with a Cbeta reverse primer. The public reads were reprocessed in TCRdb via fastp at Q25 and MiXCR, keeping in-frame beta chains. Each entry is one CDR3 protein sequence, shown with its most common DNA and genes. Within this sample are fewer than 350,000 distinct CDR3 sequences, with 65% of them counted one time only. The ten largest account for roughly 6.5% of the sample.

TRIzol reagent was used to extract blood RNA from unsorted whole blood, while the DNeasy Blood & Tissue kit provided the germline DNA. Specimen: peripheral blood. All receptors derive from a man aged 40-49 years with primary liver carcinoma and hepatitis B virus infection.

This clonotype was detected ten times or more. V gene TRBV6-2 or TRBV6-3 combines with J gene TRBJ2-6; no definite D call. Looked up from germline, CDR1 is MNHEY and CDR2 is SVGEGT. The CDR3 has 15 residues. Trimming cost V 5 bases and J 2 bases, with 10 bases left between them. CDR3 coding DNA: TGTGCCAGCAGTCGACCTATCGCTGGGGCCAACGTCCTGACTTTC. It specifies CASSRPIAGANVLTF.

With regard to this clonotype: The junction departs from the called germline gene at one end, perhaps through a read error. V and J are TRBV30 and TRBJ2-3; D possibly corresponds to TRBD2 (5 bases). The CDR3 has 16 residues. From germline, CDR1 is GTSNPN and CDR2 SVGIG (reference sequence). CDR3 sequence: CSWRTHRGGGTDTQYF. CDR3 DNA sequence: TGTTCCTGGCGGACTCATCGGGGTGGTGGCACAGATACGCAGTATTTT.

This clonotype was detected many times. The chain couples TRBV5-5 to TRBJ2-7, with 14 bases identical to TRBD2. The CDR3 length is 17 residues. V dropped 4 bases and J dropped 6; count of bases not matched to a gene: 12. Germline V gives CDR1 SGHKS, CDR2 YYEKEE (reference sequence). The CDR3 here is CASSPSGTSGRRGEQYF. CDR3 DNA sequence: TGTGCCAGCAGCCCCTCCGGGACTAGCGGGAGAAGGGGCGAGCAGTACTTC.

This clonotype was seen just once. The gene calls are TRBV6-2 or TRBV6-3 and TRBJ1-5; tentatively, D is TRBD1 (5 bases). This CDR3 spans 17 amino acids. Germline V CDR1 and CDR2: MNHEY, SVGEGT. With 8 bases removed from V and 4 bases from J, the gap between germline ends came to 24 bases. The CDR3 bases are TGTGCCAGCTCCTCACAGGAGGCACTCGATAAGAATCAGCCCCAGCATTTT. This sequence encodes CASSSQEALDKNQPQHF.

This clonotype was seen only once. Because it lacks the conserved phenylalanine or tryptophan at the end, this CDR3 is likely a read error. V is TRBV12-3 or TRBV12-4 and J is TRBJ2-4; D not resolved. The CDR3 totals 12 residues. Trimming stripped 3 bases from V and 5 bases from J, with 5 bases between. For the CDR3, the DNA is TGTGCCAGCAGTTTGTCCCAAAACATTCAGTACATT. As protein: CASSLSQNIQYI.

This chain connects TRBV11-3 to TRBJ2-7; 9 bases are shared with TRBD1. In germline, CDR1 is SGHNT, CDR2 YENEEA. J lost 2 bases, V lost 10 bases, and 9 bases had no gene match. The CDR3 is 14 residues long. As DNA, the CDR3 is TGTGCCACTCGACAGGGGGTGACTCCCTACGAGCAGTACTTC. Translated, it gives CATRQGVTPYEQYF.

This clonotype was detected a few times. V is TRBV5-1 and J is TRBJ2-2; D possibly corresponds to TRBD1 (6 bases). The CDR3 has 17 residues. With 0 bases removed from V and 0 bases from J, the gap between germline ends came to 12 bases. The germline V gene has CDR1 SGHRS and CDR2 YFSETQ. The CDR3 DNA reads as TGCGCCAGCAGCTTGGCGGGACACGCGTCGAACACCGGGGAGCTGTTTTTT. Protein sequence: CASSLAGHASNTGELFF.

The V gene is TRBV5-5, the J gene TRBJ2-3; no firm D call. Germline V gene sequence: CDR1 SGHKS, CDR2 YYEKEE (reference sequence). V was cut by 4 bases and J by 8 bases, with 14 bases left in between. The length of the CDR3 is 13 residues. CDR3 sequence reads: CASSQTFRGTQYF. The CDR3 DNA reads TGTGCCAGCAGCCAAACTTTTCGAGGTACGCAGTATTTT.

With respect to this clonotype: A much larger clone lies a single base off, so this may be a read error. The CDR3 loop is CASGSTFTGELFF. The CDR3 DNA reads TGTGCCAGCGGTTCTACGTTCACCGGGGAGCTGTTTTTT. The chain combines TRBV6-2 or TRBV6-3 with TRBJ2-2; D ambiguous. This CDR3 is built from 13 residues. Deletions cut 8 bases from V and 4 bases from J, with 11 bases between. CDR1 and CDR2 (germline): MNHEY, SVGEGT.

Note on this clonotype: The junction departs from germline at one end; a sequencing error may be responsible. The chain is built from TRBV4-2 and TRBJ2-2; 8 positions agree with TRBD1. The CDR3 consists of 15 residues. Germline V CDR1 and CDR2: LGHNA, YNFKEQ. DNA for the CDR3: TGTGCCAGCTCCCCGGACAGGGTGAATACCTGGGAACTGTTTTTT. This translates into CASSPDRVNTWELFF.

About this clonotype itself: This sequence may be a read error, since a much larger clone differs from it by one base. The V gene is TRBV10-2, the J gene TRBJ1-1, with D unclear. Germline V gene lookup returns CDR1 WSHSY and CDR2 SAAADI. The CDR3 covers 16 residues. The CDR3 DNA reads as TGCGCCAGCAGTGAGAGGTCAGGAAGAAGGAACACTGAAACTTTCTTT. Protein product: CASSERSGRRNTETFF.

Concerning this clonotype: A much larger clone differs from this one at a single base, so this may be a read error. This chain uses TRBV14 with TRBJ1-6, with 7 bases lining up with TRBD1. Germline CDR1 reads SGHDN; CDR2 reads FVKESK. The length of the CDR3 is 15 residues. The CDR3 sequence is CASSHRQGLDSPLQF. The CDR3, as DNA: TGTGCCAGCAGCCACCGACAGGGTTTAGATTCACCCCTCCAATTT.

The sample holds a few counts of this clonotype. J is TRBJ2-1 and V is TRBV30; TRBD2 agrees at 9 bases. This CDR3 has 15 amino acids. J lost 8 bases, V lost 4 bases, and 12 bases had no gene match. Germline V lookup: CDR1 GTSNPN, CDR2 SVGIG (reference sequence). The CDR3 nucleotides read TGTGCCTGGACTGGGGGCGGGAGGGTGGTTTATGAGCAGTTCTTC. It is translated as CAWTGGGRVVYEQFF.

This clonotype has a count of ten or more. The rearrangement joins TRBV10-3 to TRBJ2-1; TRBD2 agrees at 8 bases. This CDR3 has 13 amino acids. Germline V gene lookup returns CDR1 ENHRY and CDR2 SYGVKD. The junction had 8 bases not matched to a gene; V was cut back by 10 bases and J by 6 bases. The CDR3 protein is CASEALAGNEQFF. DNA of the CDR3: TGTGCCAGCGAGGCTCTAGCGGGCAATGAGCAGTTCTTC.

This clonotype was counted between two and nine times. A read error may produce the germline difference seen at one junction end. This chain links TRBV11-2 with TRBJ2-5; the D gene is possibly TRBD1 (6 bases). The CDR3 loop spans 19 amino acids. Germline CDR1 SGHAT, CDR2 FQNNGV. This chain's CDR3 is CASSRIPPGFWDKGETRYF. The CDR3 DNA sequence: TGTGCCAGCAGTAGAATACCTCCCGGATTCTGGGATAAGGGGGAGACCCGGTACTTC.

This chain connects TRBV6-5 to TRBJ2-2; maybe TRBD2 (5 bases). The CDR3 loop spans 13 amino acids. Per the germline V gene, CDR1 is MNHEY and CDR2 is SVGAGI. For the CDR3, the DNA is TGTGCAGCAGTTACTCGGCCGGGAGGGGAGCTGTTTTTT. As protein: CAAVTRPGGELFF.

This chain joins TRBV5-1 and TRBJ2-2; 9 nucleotides agree with TRBD2. This CDR3 contains 16 residues. CDR1 and CDR2 (germline): SGHRS, YFSETQ. V lost 0 bases to trimming and J lost 5 bases; unmatched junction nucleotides: 5. The CDR3 region has the DNA TGCGCCAGCAGCTTGGCCCAGGGACTAGCAACCGGGGAGCTGTTTTTT. As protein: CASSLAQGLATGELFF. The full variable domain, in which reference TRBV5-1 and TRBJ2-2 provide the parts outside the CDR3, is KAGVTQTPRYLIKTRGQQVTLSCSPISGHRSVSWYQQTPGQGLQFLFEYFSETQRNKGNFPGRFSGRQFSNSRSEMNVSTLELGDSALYLCASSLAQGLATGELFFGEGSRLTVL.

The chain employs TRBV10-2 and TRBJ1-1, with no clear D. CDR1 is WSHSY, CDR2 SAAADI, per germline. The V end lost 5 bases, the J end lost 0 bases, and 10 bases lay between the germline ends. The CDR3 covers 14 residues. The CDR3 region is CASSLGMLNTEAFF. CDR3 in DNA: TGCGCCAGCAGTCTCGGTATGCTGAACACTGAAGCTTTCTTT.

The chain recombines TRBV12-3 or TRBV12-4 with TRBJ2-1; 7 nucleotides align to TRBD2. The CDR3 totals 16 residues. The junction had 15 bases not matched to a gene; V was cut back by 5 bases and J by 8 bases. The CDR3 DNA reads as TGTGCCAGCAGTCCCGGGGCTAGCGGAAATTACGATGAGCAGTTCTTC. It is translated as CASSPGASGNYDEQFF.

The rearrangement links TRBV20-1 to TRBJ2-7, with 11 bases lining up with TRBD2. V trimming: 3 bases; J trimming: 4 bases; junction bases outside the gene matches: 14. Germline V gene sequence: CDR1 DFQATT, CDR2 SNEGSKA (reference sequence). This CDR3 comprises 17 residues. For the CDR3, the DNA is TGCAGTGCTAGTCCCCCATTGACTAGCGGGATCAAGTACGAGCAGTACTTC. Its protein product is CSASPPLTSGIKYEQYF.

Of note for this clonotype: A much more abundant neighbour one base away suggests this may be a read error. V gene TRBV5-1 combines with J gene TRBJ2-6, with D tentatively TRBD2 (5 bases). CDR1 SGHRS and CDR2 YFSETQ come from the germline V gene. CDR3 size: 15 residues. The CDR3 loop is CASRLVAGEANVLTF. DNA of the CDR3: TGCGCCAGCAGGTTGGTGGCCGGGGAGGCCAACGTCCTGACTTTC.

A note on this clonotype: A much bigger clone sits one base away, suggesting this may be a read error. A read error is likely, as this CDR3 ends without the conserved phenylalanine or tryptophan. The chain joins TRBV10-3 to TRBJ2-1; 16 bases are a match to TRBD2. The J segment lost 7 bases and the V segment lost 4 bases, leaving 7 bases of the junction unmatched. CDR1 and CDR2 (germline): ENHRY, SYGVKD. The CDR3 has 17 residues. The CDR3, as DNA: TGTGCCATCAGTGCCGGGACTAGCGGGAGGGCCAGGAATGAGCAGTTCTGC. It yields the protein CAISAGTSGRARNEQFC.

Note on this clonotype: It is likely a read error, because the conserved phenylalanine at the end of the CDR3 is missing. CDR3 sequence: CASSDRDRGPREAFS. The CDR3 DNA sequence: TGTGCCAGCAGCGACCGGGACAGGGGACCCCGTGAAGCTTTCTCT. The chain recombines TRBV7-9 with TRBJ1-1; TRBD1 agrees at 10 bases. The V gene end was trimmed by 5 bases and the J gene end by 7 bases; junction bases not matched to a gene: 10. This CDR3 is built from 15 residues. Germline V CDR1 and CDR2: SEHNR, FQNEAQ (reference sequence).

This clonotype was counted a single time. An end of the junction does not agree with germline; a read error may underlie this. The chain employs TRBV11-2 and TRBJ2-1; D is undetermined. This CDR3 has 15 amino acids. Germline-derived CDR1 and CDR2 are SGHAT and FQNNGV. The CDR3 spells CASSLDGPSTSEKFF. The CDR3 coding sequence is TGCGCCAGCAGCTTAGATGGGCCCAGCACTTCCGAGAAGTTCTTC.

A word on this clonotype: A much larger clone differs from this one at a single base, so this may be a read error. The chain has TRBV6-2 or TRBV6-3 and TRBJ1-2; D gene ambiguous. V was cut by 6 bases and J by 9 bases, with 11 bases left in between. Germline V lookup: CDR1 MNHEY, CDR2 SVGEGT. This CDR3 contains 11 residues. This CDR3 reads CASSLTYRYTF. The CDR3 nucleotides are TGTGCCAGCAGCCTAACGTACCGCTACACCTTC.

The chain uses TRBV5-5 and TRBJ2-2; 11 bases are shared with TRBD1. With V trimmed by 4 bases and J by 6 bases, 5 bases remained unmatched. Germline V gene data show CDR1 as SGHKS and CDR2 as YYEKEE (reference sequence). The CDR3 is made up of 15 amino acids. The CDR3 spells CASSQDRGRAGELFF. The CDR3 DNA is TGTGCCAGCAGCCAGGACAGGGGGCGCGCCGGGGAGCTGTTTTTT.

Concerning this clonotype: Sequence at one end of the junction differs from germline and may be a read error. The chain has TRBV6-2 or TRBV6-3 and TRBJ2-1; D is perhaps TRBD2 (5 bases). The CDR3 has 16 residues. Per germline, CDR1 MNHEY and CDR2 SVGEGT. CDR3 DNA sequence: TGTGCTAGCAGCGAAGTAGGGAGAAAACTTAGTGGTGAGCAGTTATTC. This encodes CASSEVGRKLSGEQLF.

This clonotype showed up many times. The J gene is TRBJ1-6, the V gene TRBV10-2, with D maybe TRBD1 (5 bases). The CDR3 is made up of 13 amino acids. Germline V gene lookup returns CDR1 WSHSY and CDR2 SAAADI. V was trimmed by 5 bases and J by 11 bases, leaving 13 bases between them. This chain's CDR3 is CASSTGTSTPLHF. The CDR3 bases are TGCGCCAGCAGTACCGGGACCTCTACACCCCTCCACTTT.

This clonotype was detected a few times. The J gene is TRBJ2-5, the V gene TRBV18; TRBD2 matches at 7 bases. The CDR3 spans 15 residues. Unmatched junction bases numbered 6, after V lost 4 bases and J lost 1 base. Germline CDR1 reads KGHSH; CDR2 reads LQKENI. Here the CDR3 reads CASSLQRETQETQYF. The CDR3 DNA follows: TGTGCCAGCTCACTTCAGCGGGAAACCCAAGAGACCCAGTACTTC. Full variable domain (outside the CDR3, taken from reference TRBV18 and TRBJ2-5): NAGVMQNPRHLVRRRGQEARLRCSPMKGHSHVYWYRQLPEEGLKFMVYLQKENIIDESGMPKERFSAEFPKEGPSILRIQQVVRGDSAAYFCASSLQRETQETQYFGPGTRLLVL.

This clonotype has more than one count but fewer than ten. The rearrangement links TRBV25-1 to TRBJ2-7, with 7 bases that match TRBD1. The CDR3 is made up of 13 amino acids. V shed 9 bases and J 2 bases; nucleotides not matched to a gene: 7. CDR1 and CDR2 from the germline V gene are MGHDK and SYGVNS. CDR3 nucleotides: TGTGCCAGTAGGAGGACAGGAACCTACGAGCAGTACTTC. Protein sequence: CASRRTGTYEQYF.